These 14 T cell receptor beta chains were all obtained from the same sample, sequenced in a study of CD8+CD57+ T cells in acquired aplastic anemia. Whoever was chosen for sequencing had shown CD8+CD57+ cell expansion by flow cytometry. The study profiled TCR beta VDJ and CDR3 using genomic DNA as template. TCRdb re-analysed the reads in MiXCR, keeping a single row per CDR3 protein. This sample has over 150,000 distinct CDR3 sequences, with 63% found just once. The sequenced material came from sorted CD4+, CD8+, or CD8+CD57+ T cells (not recorded which) from PBMCs. These TCRs come from a human donor with aplastic anemia.

The chain uses TRBV11-3 and TRBJ1-1; the match to TRBD1 covers 8 bases. After removal of 4 bases from V and 1 base from J, the junction contained 5 bases not matched to a gene. The CDR3 sequence is 15 residues long. The germline V gene has CDR1 SGHNT and CDR2 YENEEA. The chain's CDR3 is CASSSGQGENTEAFF. The CDR3 bases are TGTGCCAGCAGCTCTGGACAGGGCGAGAACACTGAAGCTTTCTTT.

This clonotype was counted many times. The gene calls are TRBV7-9 and TRBJ1-5, with D perhaps matching TRBD1 (6 bases). V was cut by 8 bases and J by 4 bases, with 9 bases left in between. CDR3 size: 12 residues. Germline lookup yields CDR1 SEHNR and CDR2 FQNEAQ (reference sequence). CDR3 sequence: CASPDRNQPQHF. The CDR3 DNA sequence: TGTGCCAGCCCCGACAGGAATCAGCCCCAGCATTTT.

The table lists this clonotype with a few counts. The chain recombines TRBV15 with TRBJ2-3; perhaps TRBD2 as D (6 bases). The CDR3 is 15 residues long. Germline lookup yields CDR1 LNHNV and CDR2 YYDKDF (reference sequence). With 3 bases removed from V and 6 bases from J, the gap between germline ends came to 16 bases. CDR3 sequence: CATSSLAQGLDTQYF. CDR3 sequence (DNA): TGTGCCACCAGCAGCTTGGCGCAGGGACTTGATACGCAGTATTTT.

Note on this clonotype: One base away lies a much larger clone, so this may be a sequencing read error. The gene calls are TRBV5-5 and TRBJ1-6; D is unresolved. Trimming pared 2 bases from V and 3 bases from J, leaving 21 bases between. The V gene's germline CDR1 is SGHKS and CDR2 YYEKEE (reference sequence). The CDR3 is made up of 19 amino acids. Written as DNA, the CDR3 is TGTGCCAGCAGCTTTAACCGGGAGGAGGCTACCCTCTATAATTCACCCCTCCACTTT. It translates to CASSFNREEATLYNSPLHF.

This chain uses TRBV2 with TRBJ1-6, with TRBD1 identical over 10 bases. The germline V gene has CDR1 SNHLY and CDR2 FYNNEI. The V and J ends lost 6 bases and 9 bases, in that order; junction bases with no gene match: 5. The CDR3 covers 14 residues. CDR3 loop: CASRGQGVRSPLHF. The CDR3 DNA follows: TGTGCCAGCAGAGGACAGGGGGTGCGTTCACCCCTCCACTTT. The variable domain in full, completed from reference TRBV2 and TRBJ1-6, reads EPEVTQTPSHQVTQMGQEVILRCVPISNHLYFYWYRQILGQKVEFLVSFYNNEISEKSEIFDDQFSVERPDGSNFTLKIRSTKLEDSAMYFCASRGQGVRSPLHFGNGTRLTVT.

This clonotype was observed a few times. One end of the junction varies from germline; a read error may be responsible. The rearrangement uses TRBV27 and TRBJ2-7; the match to TRBD1 covers 7 bases. This CDR3 has 14 residues. In germline, CDR1 is MNHEY, CDR2 SMNVEV (reference sequence). The CDR3: CASSTYRGPKNLDF. CDR3 DNA: TGTGCCAGCAGTACCTACAGGGGACCCAAAAACCTGGACTTC.

The table lists this clonotype with many counts. The chain has TRBV7-9 and TRBJ1-4; maybe TRBD1 (6 bases). Per the germline V gene, CDR1 is SEHNR and CDR2 is FQNEAQ (reference sequence). The CDR3 totals 13 residues. V dropped 11 bases and J dropped 4 bases, with 14 bases sitting between them. The CDR3 loop reads CAGGPDGNEKLFF. CDR3 nucleotides: TGTGCCGGGGGCCCAGACGGTAATGAAAAACTGTTTTTT.

V is TRBV29-1 and J is TRBJ1-2; the match to TRBD1 covers 8 bases. The junction had 12 bases not matched to a gene; V was cut back by 7 bases and J by 8 bases. Per the germline V gene, CDR1 is SQVTM and CDR2 is ANQGSEA. The CDR3 has 13 residues. The CDR3 DNA reads as TGCAGCGGAGGGACAGGAGCATCATGGGGCTACACCTTC. Residues: CSGGTGASWGYTF.

The rearrangement uses TRBV10-3 and TRBJ2-5; D is perhaps TRBD1 (6 bases). The CDR3 consists of 15 residues. The ends were cut back, 6 bases at V and 7 bases at J, with 21 bases in the middle. Germline V gene data show CDR1 as ENHRY and CDR2 as SYGVKD. The CDR3 DNA reads as TGTGCCATCAGCGGATCCGGGACATCTTCTTCGACCCAGTACTTC. It specifies CAISGSGTSSSTQYF.

The chain combines TRBV14 with TRBJ1-6; no firm D call. The CDR3 is 15 amino acids. Germline V CDR1 and CDR2: SGHDN, FVKESK. V was trimmed by 2 bases and J by 10 bases, leaving 15 bases between them. In DNA, the CDR3 is TGTGCCAGCAGCCAACAAGGACCTAAAGGATCACCCCTCCACTTT. Translating gives CASSQQGPKGSPLHF.

For this clonotype: The junction departs from the called germline gene at one end, perhaps through a read error. The chain carries TRBV10-2 and TRBJ2-2; TRBD2 aligns across 8 bases. The length of the CDR3 is 15 residues. CDR1 and CDR2 from the germline V gene are WSHSY and SAAADI. CDR3 residues: CASRGLVLNSGELFF. CDR3 nucleotide sequence: TGCGCCAGCAGGGGACTAGTTCTCAACAGCGGGGAGCTGTTTTTT.

This chain connects TRBV2 to TRBJ1-5; 7 bases line up with TRBD1. This CDR3 contains 15 residues. Per the germline V gene, CDR1 is SNHLY and CDR2 is FYNNEI. The V gene end was trimmed by 4 bases and the J gene end by 4 bases; junction bases not matched to a gene: 7. Here the CDR3 reads CASSGRAGGNQPQHF. In nucleotides, the CDR3 is TGTGCCAGCAGTGGTAGGGCAGGGGGTAATCAGCCCCAGCATTTT.

Remarks on this clonotype: The conserved final phenylalanine or tryptophan is absent from the CDR3, which likely points to a read error. The limits of the CDR3 on the DNA are not certain, so only TCRdb's listed CDR3 is given. This chain joins TRBV20-1 and TRBJ1-2; the DNA was not compared with TRBD1, the D call given in the table. The CDR3 adds up to 14 amino acids, both ends counted. CDR1 and CDR2 (germline): DFQATT, SNEGSKA (reference sequence). CDR3 amino acids: CSAPLQTANYCYTC.

V and J are TRBV7-9 and TRBJ2-7; D not certain. The V and J ends lost 5 bases and 5 bases respectively, with 10 bases between them. This CDR3 is 12 amino acids long. The germline V gene has CDR1 SEHNR and CDR2 FQNEAQ (reference sequence). CDR3 amino acids: CASSITVHEQYF. The CDR3 DNA reads as TGTGCCAGCAGCATTACAGTTCACGAGCAGTACTTC.